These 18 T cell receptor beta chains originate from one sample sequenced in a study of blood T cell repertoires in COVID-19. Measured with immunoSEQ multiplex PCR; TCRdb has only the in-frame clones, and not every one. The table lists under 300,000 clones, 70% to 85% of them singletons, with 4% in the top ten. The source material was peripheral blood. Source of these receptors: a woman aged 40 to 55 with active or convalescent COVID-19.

CDR3 sequence: CASSSRGGDTDTQYF. The CDR3 bases are TGTGCCAGCAGCTCCCGGGGGGGTGACACAGATACGCAGTATTTT. V and J are TRBV7-9 and TRBJ2-3; the match to TRBD2 covers 8 bases. The trim removed 4 bases at V and 2 bases at J, leaving 5 bases unmatched. The CDR3 extends over 15 amino acids. Germline CDR1 SEHNR, CDR2 FQNEAQ (reference sequence).

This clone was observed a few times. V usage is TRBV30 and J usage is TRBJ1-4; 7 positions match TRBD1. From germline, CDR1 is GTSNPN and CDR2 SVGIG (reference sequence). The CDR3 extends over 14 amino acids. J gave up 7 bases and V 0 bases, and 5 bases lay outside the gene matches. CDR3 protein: CAWSVLQGREKLFF. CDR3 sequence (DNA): TGTGCCTGGAGTGTTTTACAGGGGCGTGAAAAACTGTTTTTT.

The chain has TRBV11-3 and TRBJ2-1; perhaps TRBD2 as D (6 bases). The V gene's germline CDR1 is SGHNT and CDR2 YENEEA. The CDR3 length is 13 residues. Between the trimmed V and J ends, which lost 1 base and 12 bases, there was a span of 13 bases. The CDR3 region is CASSLGRDGTQFF. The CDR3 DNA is TGTGCCAGCAGCTTAGGGAGGGACGGAACGCAGTTCTTC. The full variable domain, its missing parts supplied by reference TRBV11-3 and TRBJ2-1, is EAGVVQSPRYKIIEKKQPVAFWCNPISGHNTLYWYLQNLGQGPELLIRYENEEAVDDSQLPKDRFSAERLKGVDSTLKIQPAELGDSAVYLCASSLGRDGTQFFGPGTRLTVL.

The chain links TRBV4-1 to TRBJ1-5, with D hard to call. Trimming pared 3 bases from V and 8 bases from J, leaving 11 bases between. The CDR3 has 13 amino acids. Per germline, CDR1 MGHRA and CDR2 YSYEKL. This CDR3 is CASSQWGEEPQHF. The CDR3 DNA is TGCGCCAGCAGCCAGTGGGGAGAGGAGCCCCAGCATTTT.

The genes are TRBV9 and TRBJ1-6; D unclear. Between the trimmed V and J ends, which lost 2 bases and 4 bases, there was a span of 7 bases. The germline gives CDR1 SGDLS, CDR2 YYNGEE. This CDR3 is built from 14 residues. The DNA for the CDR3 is TGTGCCAGCAGCGTTGACACTTATAATTCACCCCTCCACTTT. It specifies CASSVDTYNSPLHF.

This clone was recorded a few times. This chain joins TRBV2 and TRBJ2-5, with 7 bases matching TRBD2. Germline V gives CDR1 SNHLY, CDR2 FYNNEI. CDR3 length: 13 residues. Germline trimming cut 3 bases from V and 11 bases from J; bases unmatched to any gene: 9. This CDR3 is CASSETSPNPQYF. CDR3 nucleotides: TGTGCCAGCAGTGAGACTAGCCCCAACCCTCAGTACTTC.

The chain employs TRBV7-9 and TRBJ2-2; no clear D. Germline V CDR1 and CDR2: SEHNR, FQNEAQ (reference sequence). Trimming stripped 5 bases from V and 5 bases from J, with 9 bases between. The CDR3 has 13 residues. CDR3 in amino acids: CASSHALTGELFF. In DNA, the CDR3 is TGTGCCAGCAGCCACGCACTGACCGGGGAGCTGTTTTTT.

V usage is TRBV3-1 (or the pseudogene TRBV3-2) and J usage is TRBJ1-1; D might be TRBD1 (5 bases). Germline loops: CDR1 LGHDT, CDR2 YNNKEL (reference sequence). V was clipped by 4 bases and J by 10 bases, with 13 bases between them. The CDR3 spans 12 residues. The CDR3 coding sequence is TGTGCCAGCAGCCGGGACGGAGCGGGAGCTTTCTTT. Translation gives CASSRDGAGAFF.

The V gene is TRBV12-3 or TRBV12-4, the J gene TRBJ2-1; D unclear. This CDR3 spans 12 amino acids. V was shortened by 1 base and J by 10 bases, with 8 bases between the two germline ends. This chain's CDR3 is CASSLVRGEQFF. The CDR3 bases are TGTGCCAGCAGTTTAGTACGCGGCGAGCAGTTCTTC.

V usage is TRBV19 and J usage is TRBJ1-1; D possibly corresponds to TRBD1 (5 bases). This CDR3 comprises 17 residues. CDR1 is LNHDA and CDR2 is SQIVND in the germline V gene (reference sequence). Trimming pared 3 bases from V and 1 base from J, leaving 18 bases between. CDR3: CASSMPTGGSRNTEAFF. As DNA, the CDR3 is TGTGCCAGTAGTATGCCAACAGGTGGCTCGAGGAACACTGAAGCTTTCTTT.

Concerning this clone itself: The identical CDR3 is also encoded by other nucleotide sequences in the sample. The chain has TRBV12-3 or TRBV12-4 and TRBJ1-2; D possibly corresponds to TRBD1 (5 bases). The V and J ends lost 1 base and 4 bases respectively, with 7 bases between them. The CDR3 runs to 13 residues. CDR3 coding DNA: TGTGCCAGCAGTTTAGGACAGATCTATGGCTACACCTTC. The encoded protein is CASSLGQIYGYTF.

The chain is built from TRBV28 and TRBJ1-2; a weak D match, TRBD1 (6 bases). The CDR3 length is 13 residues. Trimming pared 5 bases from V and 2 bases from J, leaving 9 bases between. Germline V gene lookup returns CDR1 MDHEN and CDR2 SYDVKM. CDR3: CASSRGTNYGYTF. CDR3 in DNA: TGTGCCAGCAGTAGGGGGACAAACTATGGCTACACCTTC.

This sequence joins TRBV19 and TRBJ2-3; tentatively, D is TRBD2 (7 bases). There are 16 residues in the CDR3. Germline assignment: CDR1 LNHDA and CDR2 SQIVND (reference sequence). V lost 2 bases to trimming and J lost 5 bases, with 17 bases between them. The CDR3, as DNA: TGTGCCAGTAGTATATCTTCGGGGGGCAATGTAGATACGCAGTATTTT. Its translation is CASSISSGGNVDTQYF.

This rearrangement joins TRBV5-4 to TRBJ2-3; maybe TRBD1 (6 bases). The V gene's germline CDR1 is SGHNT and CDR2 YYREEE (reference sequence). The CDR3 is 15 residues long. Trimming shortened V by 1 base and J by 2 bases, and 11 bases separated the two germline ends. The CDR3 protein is CASSLNDRITDTQYF. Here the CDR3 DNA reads TGTGCCAGCAGCTTGAACGACAGGATCACAGATACGCAGTATTTT.

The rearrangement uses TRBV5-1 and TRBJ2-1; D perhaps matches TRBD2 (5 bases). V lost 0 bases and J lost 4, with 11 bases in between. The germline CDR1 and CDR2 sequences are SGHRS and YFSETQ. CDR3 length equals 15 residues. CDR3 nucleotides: TGCGCCAGCAGCTTGGCGGAGGCCTCTTACAATGAGCAGTTCTTC. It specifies CASSLAEASYNEQFF. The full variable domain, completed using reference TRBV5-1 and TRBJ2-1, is KAGVTQTPRYLIKTRGQQVTLSCSPISGHRSVSWYQQTPGQGLQFLFEYFSETQRNKGNFPGRFSGRQFSNSRSEMNVSTLELGDSALYLCASSLAEASYNEQFFGPGTRLTVL.

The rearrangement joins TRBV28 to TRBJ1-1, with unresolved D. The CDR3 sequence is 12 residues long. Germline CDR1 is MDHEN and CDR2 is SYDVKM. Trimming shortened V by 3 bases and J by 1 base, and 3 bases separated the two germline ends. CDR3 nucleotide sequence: TGTGCCAGCAGTTTCCAGAACACTGAAGCTTTCTTT. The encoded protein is CASSFQNTEAFF.

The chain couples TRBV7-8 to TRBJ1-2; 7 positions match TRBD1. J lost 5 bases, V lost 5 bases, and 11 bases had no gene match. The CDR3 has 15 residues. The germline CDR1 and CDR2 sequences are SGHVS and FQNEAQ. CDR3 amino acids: CASSLIGTDFYGYTF. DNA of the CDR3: TGTGCCAGCAGCCTCATAGGGACAGACTTTTATGGCTACACCTTC.

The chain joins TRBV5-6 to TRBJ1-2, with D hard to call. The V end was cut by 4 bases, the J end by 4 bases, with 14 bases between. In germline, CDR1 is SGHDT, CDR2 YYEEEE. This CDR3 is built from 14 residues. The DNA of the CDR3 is TGTGCCAGCAGCCTGACCTGGGCAGCCTATGGCTACACCTTC. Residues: CASSLTWAAYGYTF.